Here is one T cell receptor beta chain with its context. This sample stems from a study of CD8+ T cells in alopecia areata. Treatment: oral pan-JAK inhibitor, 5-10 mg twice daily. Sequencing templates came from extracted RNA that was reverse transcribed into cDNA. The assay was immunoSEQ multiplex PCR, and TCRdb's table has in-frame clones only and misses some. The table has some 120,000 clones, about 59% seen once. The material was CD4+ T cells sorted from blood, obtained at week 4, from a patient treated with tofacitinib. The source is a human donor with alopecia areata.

CDR3 sequence: CSVEDLGGPGNTIYF. The CDR3 DNA sequence: TGCAGCGTTGAAGATCTCGGGGGGCCTGGAAACACCATATATTTT. The gene calls are TRBV29-1 and TRBJ1-3; a weak D match, TRBD1 (6 bases). CDR3 length equals 15 residues. The germline V gene has CDR1 SQVTM and CDR2 ANQGSEA. Trimming shortened V by 0 bases and J by 2 bases, and 11 bases separated the two germline ends.